This T cell receptor (beta chain) derives from a study of vaccination and CD4 T cells after COVID-19. Study-wide background: The study drew post-COVID samples a median around 100 days after diagnosis (range 35 to 161). Taking of post-vaccine samples occurred a median about 70 days after dose two (range 14 to 241).

CDR3 size: 13 residues. The ends were cut back, 4 bases at V and 5 bases at J, with 11 bases in the middle. CDR1 and CDR2 from the germline V gene are SEHNR and FQNEAQ (reference sequence). A word on this clonotype: Its antigen is unknown.

Cultured CD4+ T-cell DNA underwent Oncomine TCR Beta short-read sequencing. It was from cultured CD4+ T cells that genomic DNA was extracted. TCRdb used MiXCR to reprocess the PCR reads, holding one entry per CDR3 protein. Here the sample spans under 20,000 distinct CDR3 sequences, about 56% being singletons. Stated treatment: 10-day PBMC culture with coronavirus spike peptide pools or control peptides (ViraFEST assay). The gene calls are TRBV7-9 and TRBJ1-1, with TRBD1 as a possible D gene (5 bases). The TCR comes from a human donor who had recovered from COVID-19. The material sequenced was CD4+ T cells from blood, cultured in vitro, taken before SARS-CoV-2 vaccination. CDR3 nucleotides: TGTGCCAGCAGCTCTCAGGGAGCAACTGAAGCTTTCTTT. Amino acid sequence: CASSSQGATEAFF.